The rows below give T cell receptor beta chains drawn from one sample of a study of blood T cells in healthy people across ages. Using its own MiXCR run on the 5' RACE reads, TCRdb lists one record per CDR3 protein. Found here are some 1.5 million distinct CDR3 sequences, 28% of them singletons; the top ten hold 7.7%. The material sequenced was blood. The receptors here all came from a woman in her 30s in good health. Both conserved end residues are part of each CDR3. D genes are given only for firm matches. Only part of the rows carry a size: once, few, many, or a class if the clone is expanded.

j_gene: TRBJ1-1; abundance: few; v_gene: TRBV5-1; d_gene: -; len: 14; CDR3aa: CASSGGRTNTEAFF; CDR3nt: TGCGCCAGCAGCGGCGGTCGGACTAACACTGAAGCTTTCTTT
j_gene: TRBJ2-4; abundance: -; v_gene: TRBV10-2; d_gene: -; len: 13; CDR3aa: CASSDGVYNEQYF; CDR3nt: TGCGCCAGCAGTGATGGAGTGTACAATGAGCAGTACTTC
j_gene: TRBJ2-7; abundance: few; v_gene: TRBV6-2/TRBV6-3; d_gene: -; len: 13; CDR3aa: CASSYRGIYEQYF; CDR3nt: TGTGCCAGCAGTTACAGGGGTATCTACGAGCAGTACTTC
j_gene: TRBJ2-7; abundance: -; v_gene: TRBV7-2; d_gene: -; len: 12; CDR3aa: CASSKQVYEQYF; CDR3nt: TGTGCCAGCAGCAAACAGGTCTACGAGCAGTACTTC
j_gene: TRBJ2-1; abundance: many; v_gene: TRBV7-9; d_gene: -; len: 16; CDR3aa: CASSPPAGVFYNEQFF; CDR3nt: TGTGCCAGCAGCCCCCCGGCAGGGGTATTCTACAATGAGCAGTTCTTC
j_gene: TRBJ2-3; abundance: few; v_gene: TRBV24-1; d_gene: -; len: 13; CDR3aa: CATRDSDTDTQYF; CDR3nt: TGTGCCACCAGGGACAGCGACACAGATACGCAGTATTTT
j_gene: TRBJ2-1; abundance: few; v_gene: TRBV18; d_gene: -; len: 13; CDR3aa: CASSQDGANEQFF; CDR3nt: TGTGCCAGCTCACAAGACGGAGCTAATGAGCAGTTCTTC
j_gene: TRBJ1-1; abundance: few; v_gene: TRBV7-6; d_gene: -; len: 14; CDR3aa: CASSSSGVPTEAFF; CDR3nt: TGTGCCAGCAGCTCCTCGGGAGTCCCCACTGAAGCTTTCTTT
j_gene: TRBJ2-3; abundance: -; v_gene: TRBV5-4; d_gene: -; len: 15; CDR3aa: CASSRGGMGTDTQYF; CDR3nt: TGTGCCAGCAGCCGGGGTGGGATGGGCACAGATACGCAGTATTTT
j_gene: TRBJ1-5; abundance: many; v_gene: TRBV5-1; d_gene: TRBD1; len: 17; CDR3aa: CASSLSPTDRVGQPQHF; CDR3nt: TGCGCCAGCAGCTTGTCCCCCACCGACAGGGTCGGACAGCCCCAGCATTTT
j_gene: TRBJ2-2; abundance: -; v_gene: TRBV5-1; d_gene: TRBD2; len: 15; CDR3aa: CASSLMTSEAGELFF; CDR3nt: TGCGCCAGCAGCTTAATGACTAGCGAAGCCGGGGAGCTGTTTTTT
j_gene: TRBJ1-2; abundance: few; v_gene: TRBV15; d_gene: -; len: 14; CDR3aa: CATSRGPSSYGYTF; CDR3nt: TGTGCCACCAGCAGAGGCCCAAGTTCCTATGGCTACACCTTC
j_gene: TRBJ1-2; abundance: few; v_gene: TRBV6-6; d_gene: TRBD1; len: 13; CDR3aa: CASRKTGDYGYTF; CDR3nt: TGTGCCAGCAGAAAGACAGGGGACTATGGCTACACCTTC
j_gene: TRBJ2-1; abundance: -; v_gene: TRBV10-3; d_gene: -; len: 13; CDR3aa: CAIRRESLDEQFF; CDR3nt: TGTGCCATCCGTCGGGAGTCTTTGGATGAGCAGTTCTTC
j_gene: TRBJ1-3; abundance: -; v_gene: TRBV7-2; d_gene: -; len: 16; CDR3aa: CASSLPGYSSGNTIYF; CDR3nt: TGTGCCAGCAGCTTACCAGGGTACAGCTCTGGAAACACCATATATTTT
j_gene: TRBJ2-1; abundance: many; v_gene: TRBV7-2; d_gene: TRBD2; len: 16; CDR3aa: CASSFIAGGKYNEQFF; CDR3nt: TGTGCCAGCAGCTTTATAGCGGGAGGGAAATACAATGAGCAGTTCTTC
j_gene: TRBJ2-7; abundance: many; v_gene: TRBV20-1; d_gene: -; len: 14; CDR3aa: CSATGRALDHEQYF; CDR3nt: TGCAGTGCTACGGGACGAGCCCTAGACCACGAGCAGTACTTC
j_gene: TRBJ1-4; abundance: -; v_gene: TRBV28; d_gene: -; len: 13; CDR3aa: CASSSEGPRVLFF; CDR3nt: TGTGCCAGCAGTTCGGAGGGCCCCCGAGTTCTGTTTTTT
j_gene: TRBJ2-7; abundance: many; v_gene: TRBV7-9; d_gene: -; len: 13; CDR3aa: CATVQGSSYEQYF; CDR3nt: TGTGCCACCGTACAGGGCAGCTCCTACGAGCAGTACTTC
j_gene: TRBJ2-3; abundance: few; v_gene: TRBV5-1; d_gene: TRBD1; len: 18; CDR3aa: CASSLRPLGQGSTDTQYF; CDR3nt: TGCGCCAGCAGCTTGAGGCCGCTCGGACAGGGGAGCACAGATACGCAGTATTTT
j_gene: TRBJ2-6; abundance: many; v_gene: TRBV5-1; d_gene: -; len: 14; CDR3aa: CASRGDPGANVLTF; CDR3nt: TGCGCCAGCAGGGGGGACCCTGGGGCCAACGTCCTGACTTTC
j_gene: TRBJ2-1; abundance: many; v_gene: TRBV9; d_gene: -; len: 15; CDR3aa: CASSVVVASYNEQFF; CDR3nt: TGTGCCAGCAGCGTTGTGGTAGCGAGCTACAATGAGCAGTTCTTC
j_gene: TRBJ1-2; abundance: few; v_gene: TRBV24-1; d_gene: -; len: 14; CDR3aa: CATSESPGDYGYTF; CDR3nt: TGTGCCACCAGTGAGTCCCCAGGAGACTATGGCTACACCTTC
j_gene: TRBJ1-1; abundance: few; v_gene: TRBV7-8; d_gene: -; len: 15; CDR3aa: CASSLESPGNTEAFF; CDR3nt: TGTGCCAGCAGCTTAGAATCGCCCGGGAACACTGAAGCTTTCTTT
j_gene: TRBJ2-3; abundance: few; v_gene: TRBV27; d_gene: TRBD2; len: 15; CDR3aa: CASSLSRGTTNTQYF; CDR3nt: TGTGCCAGCAGTTTATCGCGGGGGACTACTAATACGCAGTATTTT
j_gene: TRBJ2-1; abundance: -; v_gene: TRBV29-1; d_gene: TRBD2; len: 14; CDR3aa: CSVGGLAGGYEQFF; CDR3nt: TGCAGCGTCGGGGGACTAGCGGGGGGGTATGAGCAGTTCTTC
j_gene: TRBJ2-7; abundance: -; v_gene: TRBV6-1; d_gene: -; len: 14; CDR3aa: CASTGGQPIYEQYF; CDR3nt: TGTGCCAGCACGGGGGGCCAACCTATCTACGAGCAGTACTTC
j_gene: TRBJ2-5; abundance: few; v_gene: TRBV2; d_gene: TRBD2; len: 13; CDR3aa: CASGLGGEETQYF; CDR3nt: TGTGCCAGCGGACTGGGGGGGGAAGAGACCCAGTACTTC
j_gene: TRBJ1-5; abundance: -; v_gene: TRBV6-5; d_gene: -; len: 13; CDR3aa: CASNSGLNQPQHF; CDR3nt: TGTGCCAGCAATTCGGGCCTTAATCAGCCCCAGCATTTT
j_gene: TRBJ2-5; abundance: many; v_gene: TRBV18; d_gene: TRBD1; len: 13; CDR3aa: CASSQGQKETQYF; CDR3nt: TGTGCCAGCTCACAGGGACAGAAAGAGACCCAGTACTTC
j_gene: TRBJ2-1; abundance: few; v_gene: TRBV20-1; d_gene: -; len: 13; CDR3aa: CSAREGVYNEQFF; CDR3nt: TGCAGTGCTAGAGAGGGAGTCTACAATGAGCAGTTCTTC
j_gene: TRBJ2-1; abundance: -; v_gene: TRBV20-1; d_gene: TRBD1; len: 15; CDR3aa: CSAFTGGRSYNEQFF; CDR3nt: TGCAGTGCCTTCACAGGGGGCAGGTCCTACAATGAGCAGTTCTTC
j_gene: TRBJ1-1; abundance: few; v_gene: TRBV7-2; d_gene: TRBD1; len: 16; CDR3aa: CASSLGGTGRMAEAFF; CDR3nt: TGTGCCAGCAGCTTGGGGGGGACAGGGCGAATGGCTGAAGCTTTCTTT
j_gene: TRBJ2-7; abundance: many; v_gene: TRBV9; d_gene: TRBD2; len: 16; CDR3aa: CASSGPASGSPYEQYF; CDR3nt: TGTGCCAGCAGCGGGCCCGCTAGCGGGAGTCCCTACGAGCAGTACTTC
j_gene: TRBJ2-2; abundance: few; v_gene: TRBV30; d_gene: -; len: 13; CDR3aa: CAWSVGGAGELFF; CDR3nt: TGTGCCTGGAGTGTCGGGGGCGCTGGGGAGCTGTTTTTT
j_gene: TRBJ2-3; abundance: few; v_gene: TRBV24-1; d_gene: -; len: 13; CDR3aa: CATGLANTDTQYF; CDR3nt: TGTGCCACCGGGTTAGCCAACACAGATACGCAGTATTTT
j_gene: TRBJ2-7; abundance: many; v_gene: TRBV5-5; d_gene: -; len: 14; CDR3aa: CASSPGTYTYEQYF; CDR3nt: TGTGCCAGCAGTCCAGGGACGTATACCTACGAGCAGTACTTC
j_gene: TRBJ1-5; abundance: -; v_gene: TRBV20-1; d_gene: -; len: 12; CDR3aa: CSANKANQPQHF; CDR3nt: TGCAGTGCTAACAAGGCGAATCAGCCCCAGCATTTT
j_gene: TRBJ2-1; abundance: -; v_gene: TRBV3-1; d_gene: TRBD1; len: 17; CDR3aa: CASSRDTGTGSYNEQFF; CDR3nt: TGTGCCAGCAGCCGAGATACCGGGACAGGGTCTTACAATGAGCAGTTCTTC
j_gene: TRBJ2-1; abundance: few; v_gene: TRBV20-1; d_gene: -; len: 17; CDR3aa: CSARDMGEPYEYNEQFF; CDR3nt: TGCAGTGCTAGAGATATGGGGGAGCCCTATGAGTACAATGAGCAGTTCTTC
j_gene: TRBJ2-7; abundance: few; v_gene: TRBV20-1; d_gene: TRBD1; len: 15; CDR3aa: CSTRDQGQVSYEQYF; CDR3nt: TGCAGTACTAGAGATCAAGGACAGGTCTCCTACGAGCAGTACTTC
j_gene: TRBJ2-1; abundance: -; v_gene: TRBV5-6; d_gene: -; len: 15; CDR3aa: CASNWRNRDSETQFF; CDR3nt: TGTGCCAGCAACTGGCGGAATCGGGACTCAGAGACCCAGTTCTTC
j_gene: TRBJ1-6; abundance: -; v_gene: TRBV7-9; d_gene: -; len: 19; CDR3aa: CASSLFVLRGSVQNSPLHF; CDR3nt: TGTGCCAGCAGCTTATTTGTTCTACGGGGGTCGGTTCAAAATTCACCCCTCCACTTT
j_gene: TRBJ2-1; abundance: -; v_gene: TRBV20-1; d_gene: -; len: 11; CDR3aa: CSVPTYNEQFF; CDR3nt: TGCAGTGTTCCAACCTACAATGAGCAGTTCTTC
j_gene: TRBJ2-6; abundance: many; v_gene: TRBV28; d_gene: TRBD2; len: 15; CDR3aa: CASTRGGTGANVLTF; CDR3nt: TGTGCCAGCACCCGGGGGGGCACTGGGGCCAACGTCCTGACTTTC
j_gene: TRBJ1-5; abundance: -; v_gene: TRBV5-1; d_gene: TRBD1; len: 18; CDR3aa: CASYTPGQGILGNQPQHF; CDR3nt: TGCGCCAGTTACACCCCGGGACAGGGGATACTTGGCAATCAGCCCCAGCATTTT
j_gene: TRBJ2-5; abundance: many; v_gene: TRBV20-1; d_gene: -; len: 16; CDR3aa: CSARRTKGAGSETQYF; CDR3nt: TGCAGTGCTAGAAGGACTAAAGGGGCAGGGTCAGAGACCCAGTACTTC
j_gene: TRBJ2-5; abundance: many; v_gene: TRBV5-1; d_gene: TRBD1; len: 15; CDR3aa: CASSRDSLSQETQYF; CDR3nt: TGCGCCAGCAGCAGGGACAGCCTGAGTCAAGAGACCCAGTACTTC
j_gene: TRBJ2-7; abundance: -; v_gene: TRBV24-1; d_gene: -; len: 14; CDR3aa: CATSCFWAVDEQYF; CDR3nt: TGTGCCACCAGTTGTTTCTGGGCGGTCGACGAGCAGTACTTC
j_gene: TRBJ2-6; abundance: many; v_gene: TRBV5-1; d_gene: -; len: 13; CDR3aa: CASSSQQGDVLTF; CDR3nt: TGCGCCAGCAGCTCACAGCAAGGCGACGTCCTGACTTTC
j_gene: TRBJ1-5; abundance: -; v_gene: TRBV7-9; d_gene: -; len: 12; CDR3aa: CASSLQYQPQHF; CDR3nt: TGTGCCAGCAGCTTACAGTATCAGCCCCAGCATTTT
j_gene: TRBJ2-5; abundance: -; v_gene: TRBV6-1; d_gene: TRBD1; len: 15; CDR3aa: CASRPRDRGKETQYF; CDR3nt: TGTGCCAGCAGGCCTCGGGACAGGGGTAAAGAGACCCAGTACTTC
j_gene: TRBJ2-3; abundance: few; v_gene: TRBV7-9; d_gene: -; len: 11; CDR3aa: CASRKRDTQYF; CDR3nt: TGTGCCAGCAGAAAAAGGGATACGCAGTATTTT